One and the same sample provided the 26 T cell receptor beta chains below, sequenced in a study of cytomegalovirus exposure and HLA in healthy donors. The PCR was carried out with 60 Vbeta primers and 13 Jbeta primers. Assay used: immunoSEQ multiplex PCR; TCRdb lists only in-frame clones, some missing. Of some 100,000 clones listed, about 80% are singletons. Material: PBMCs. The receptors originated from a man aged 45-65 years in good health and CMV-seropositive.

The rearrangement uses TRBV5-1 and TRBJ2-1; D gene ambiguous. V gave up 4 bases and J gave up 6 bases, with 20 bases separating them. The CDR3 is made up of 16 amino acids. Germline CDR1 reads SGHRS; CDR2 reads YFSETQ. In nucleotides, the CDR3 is TGCGCCAGCAGCCGATCGACGGTACCTCCGGGCAATGAGCAGTTCTTC. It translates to CASSRSTVPPGNEQFF.

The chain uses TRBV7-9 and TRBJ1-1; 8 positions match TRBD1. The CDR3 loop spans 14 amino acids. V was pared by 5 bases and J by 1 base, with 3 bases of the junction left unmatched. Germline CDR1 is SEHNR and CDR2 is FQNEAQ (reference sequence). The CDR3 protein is CASSQGQANTEAFF. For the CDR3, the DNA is TGTGCCAGCAGCCAGGGACAGGCGAACACTGAAGCTTTCTTT.

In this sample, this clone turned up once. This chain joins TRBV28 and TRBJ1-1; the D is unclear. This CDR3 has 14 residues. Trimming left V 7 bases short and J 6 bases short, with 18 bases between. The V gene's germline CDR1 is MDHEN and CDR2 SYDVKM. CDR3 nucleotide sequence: TGTGCCAGCATCCAAGTGGGAGGGAAGGCTGAAGCTTTCTTT. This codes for CASIQVGGKAEAFF.

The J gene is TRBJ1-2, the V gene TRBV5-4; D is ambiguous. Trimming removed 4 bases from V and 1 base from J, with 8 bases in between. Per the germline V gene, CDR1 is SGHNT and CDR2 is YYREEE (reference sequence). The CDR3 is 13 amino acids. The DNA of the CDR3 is TGTGCCAGCAGCGTTACGGGTAACTATGGCTACACCTTC. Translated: CASSVTGNYGYTF. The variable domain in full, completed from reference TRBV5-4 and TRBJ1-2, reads ETGVTQSPTHLIKTRGQQVTLRCSSQSGHNTVSWYQQALGQGPQFIFQYYREEENGRGNFPPRFSGLQFPNYSSELNVNALELDDSALYLCASSVTGNYGYTFGSGTRLTVV.

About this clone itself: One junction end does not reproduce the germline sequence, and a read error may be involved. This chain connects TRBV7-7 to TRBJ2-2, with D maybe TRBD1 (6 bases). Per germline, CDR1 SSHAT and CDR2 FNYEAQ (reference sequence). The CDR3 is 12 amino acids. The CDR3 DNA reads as TGTGCTAGCAGCTCACAGGGCGGGGAGCTGTTTTTT. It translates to CASSSQGGELFF.

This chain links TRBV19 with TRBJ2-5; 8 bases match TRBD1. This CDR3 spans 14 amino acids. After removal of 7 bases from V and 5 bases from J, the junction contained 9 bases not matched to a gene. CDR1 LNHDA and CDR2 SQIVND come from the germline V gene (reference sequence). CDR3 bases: TGTGCCAGTAAGGACAGGGACTTTACGGAGACCCAGTACTTC. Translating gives CASKDRDFTETQYF.

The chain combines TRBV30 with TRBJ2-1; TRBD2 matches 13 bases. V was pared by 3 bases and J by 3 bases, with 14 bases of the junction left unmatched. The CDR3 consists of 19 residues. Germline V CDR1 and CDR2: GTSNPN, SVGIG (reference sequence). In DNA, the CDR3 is TGTGCCTGGAGGGGCAACATACTAGCGGGGGGGCCCGTCTACAATGAGCAGTTCTTC. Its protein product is CAWRGNILAGGPVYNEQFF.

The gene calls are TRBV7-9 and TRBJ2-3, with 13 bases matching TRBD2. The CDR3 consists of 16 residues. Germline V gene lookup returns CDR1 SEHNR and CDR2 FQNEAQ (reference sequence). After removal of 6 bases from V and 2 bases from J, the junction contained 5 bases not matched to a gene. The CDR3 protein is CASSPGLAGLTDTQYF. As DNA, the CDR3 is TGTGCCAGCAGTCCGGGACTAGCGGGGCTCACAGATACGCAGTATTTT.

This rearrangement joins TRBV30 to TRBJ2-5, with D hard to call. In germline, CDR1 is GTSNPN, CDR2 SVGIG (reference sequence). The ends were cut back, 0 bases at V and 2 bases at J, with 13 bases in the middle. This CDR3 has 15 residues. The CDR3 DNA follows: TGTGCCTGGAGTGTAAGTAGACTGCAACAAGAGACCCAGTACTTC. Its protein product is CAWSVSRLQQETQYF.

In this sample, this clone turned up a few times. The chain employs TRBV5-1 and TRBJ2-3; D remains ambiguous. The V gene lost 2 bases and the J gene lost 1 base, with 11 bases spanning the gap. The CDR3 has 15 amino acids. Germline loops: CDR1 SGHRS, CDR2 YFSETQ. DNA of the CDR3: TGCGCCAGCAGCTTATCGTCTACCCGCACAGATACGCAGTATTTT. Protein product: CASSLSSTRTDTQYF.

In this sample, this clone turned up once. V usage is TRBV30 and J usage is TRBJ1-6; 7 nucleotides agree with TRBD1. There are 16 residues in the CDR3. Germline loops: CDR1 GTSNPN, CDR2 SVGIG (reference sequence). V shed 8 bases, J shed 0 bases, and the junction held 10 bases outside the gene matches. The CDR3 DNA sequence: TGTGCCGGAAAAGGGACAGCCAGCTCCTATAATTCACCCCTCCACTTT. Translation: CAGKGTASSYNSPLHF.

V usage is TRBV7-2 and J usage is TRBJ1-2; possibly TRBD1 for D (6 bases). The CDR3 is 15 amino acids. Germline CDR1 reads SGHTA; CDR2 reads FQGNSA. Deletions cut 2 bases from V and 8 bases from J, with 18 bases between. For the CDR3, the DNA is TGTGCCAGCAGCTTAACGTACGGGGGGCAGAAGGGCTACACCTTC. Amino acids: CASSLTYGGQKGYTF.

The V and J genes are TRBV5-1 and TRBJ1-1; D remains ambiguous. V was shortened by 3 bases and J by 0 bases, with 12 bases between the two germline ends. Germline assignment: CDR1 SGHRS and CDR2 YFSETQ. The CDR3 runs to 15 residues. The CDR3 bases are TGCGCCAGCAGCTCGAGTCTTACAGTGAACACTGAAGCTTTCTTT. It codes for CASSSSLTVNTEAFF.

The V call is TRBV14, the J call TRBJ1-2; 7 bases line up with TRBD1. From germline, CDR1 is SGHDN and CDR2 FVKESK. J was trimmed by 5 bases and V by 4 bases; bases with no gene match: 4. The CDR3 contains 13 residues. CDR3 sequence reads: CASSRDSTYGYTF. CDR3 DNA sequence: TGTGCCAGCAGCCGGGACAGCACTTATGGCTACACCTTC.

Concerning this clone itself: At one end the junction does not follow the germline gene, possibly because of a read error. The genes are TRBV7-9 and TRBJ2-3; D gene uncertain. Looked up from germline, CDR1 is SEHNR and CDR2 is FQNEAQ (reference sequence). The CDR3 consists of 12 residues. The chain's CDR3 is CSSSFRADTQYF. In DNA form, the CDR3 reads TGTTCCAGCAGCTTTCGAGCAGATACGCAGTATTTT.

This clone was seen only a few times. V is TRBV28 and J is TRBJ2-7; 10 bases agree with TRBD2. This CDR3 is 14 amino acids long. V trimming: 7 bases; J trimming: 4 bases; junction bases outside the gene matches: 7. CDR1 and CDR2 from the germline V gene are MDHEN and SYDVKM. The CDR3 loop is CASITPSGSYEQYF. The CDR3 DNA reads TGTGCCAGCATTACCCCTAGCGGGAGTTACGAGCAGTACTTC.

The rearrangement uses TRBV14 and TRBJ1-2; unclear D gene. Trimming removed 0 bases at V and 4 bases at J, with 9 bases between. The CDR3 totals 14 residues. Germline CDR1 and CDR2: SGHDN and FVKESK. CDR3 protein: CASSQEPSIYGYTF. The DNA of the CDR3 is TGTGCCAGCAGCCAAGAACCGTCTATCTATGGCTACACCTTC.

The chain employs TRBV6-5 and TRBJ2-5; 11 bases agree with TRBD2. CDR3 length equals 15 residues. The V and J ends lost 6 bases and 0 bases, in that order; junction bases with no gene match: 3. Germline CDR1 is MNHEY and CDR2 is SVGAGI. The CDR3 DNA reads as TGTGCCAGCAGAGAGACTAGCGGGAACCAAGAGACCCAGTACTTC. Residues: CASRETSGNQETQYF.

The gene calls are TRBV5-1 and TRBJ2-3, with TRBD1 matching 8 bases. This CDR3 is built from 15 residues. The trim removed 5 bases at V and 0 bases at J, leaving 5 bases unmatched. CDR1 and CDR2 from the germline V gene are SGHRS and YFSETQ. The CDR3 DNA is TGCGCCAGCAGACAACGGACAGGGAGCACAGATACGCAGTATTTT. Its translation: CASRQRTGSTDTQYF.

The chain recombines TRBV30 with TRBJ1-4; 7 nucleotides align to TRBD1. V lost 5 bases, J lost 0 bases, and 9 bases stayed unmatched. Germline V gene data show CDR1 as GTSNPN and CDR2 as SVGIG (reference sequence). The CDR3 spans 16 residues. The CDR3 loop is CAWGDSHIATNEKLFF. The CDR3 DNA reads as TGTGCCTGGGGGGACAGCCACATCGCAACTAATGAAAAACTGTTTTTT.

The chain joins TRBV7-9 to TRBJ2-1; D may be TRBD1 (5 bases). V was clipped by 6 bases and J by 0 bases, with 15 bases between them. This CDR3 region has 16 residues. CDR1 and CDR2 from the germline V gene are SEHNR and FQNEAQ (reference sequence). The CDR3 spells CASSPVGRSSYNEQFF. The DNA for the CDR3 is TGTGCCAGCAGTCCTGTGGGGCGGAGCTCCTACAATGAGCAGTTCTTC.

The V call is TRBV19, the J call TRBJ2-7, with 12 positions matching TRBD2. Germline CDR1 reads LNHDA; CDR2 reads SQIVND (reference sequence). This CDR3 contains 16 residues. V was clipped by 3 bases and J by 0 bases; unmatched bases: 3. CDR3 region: CASSIGLAGPSYEQYF. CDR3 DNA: TGTGCCAGTAGTATCGGACTAGCGGGACCCTCCTACGAGCAGTACTTC.

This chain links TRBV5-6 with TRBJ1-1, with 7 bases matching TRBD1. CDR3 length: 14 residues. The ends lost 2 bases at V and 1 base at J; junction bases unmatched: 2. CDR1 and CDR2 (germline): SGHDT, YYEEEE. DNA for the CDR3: TGTGCCAGCAGCTTCCGGGACAGGAACACTGAAGCTTTCTTT. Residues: CASSFRDRNTEAFF.

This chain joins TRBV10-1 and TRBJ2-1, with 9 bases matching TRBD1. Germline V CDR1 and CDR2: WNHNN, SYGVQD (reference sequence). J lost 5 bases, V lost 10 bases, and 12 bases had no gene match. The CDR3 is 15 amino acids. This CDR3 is CATSTGQGRNNEQFF. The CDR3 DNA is TGCGCCACTAGCACCGGACAGGGGAGAAACAATGAGCAGTTCTTC.

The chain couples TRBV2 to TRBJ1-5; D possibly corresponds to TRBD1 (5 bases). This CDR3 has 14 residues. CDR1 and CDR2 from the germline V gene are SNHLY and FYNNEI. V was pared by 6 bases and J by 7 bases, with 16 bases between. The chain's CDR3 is CASSAQEVGQPQHF. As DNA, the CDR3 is TGTGCCAGCAGCGCACAGGAAGTGGGCCAGCCCCAGCATTTT.

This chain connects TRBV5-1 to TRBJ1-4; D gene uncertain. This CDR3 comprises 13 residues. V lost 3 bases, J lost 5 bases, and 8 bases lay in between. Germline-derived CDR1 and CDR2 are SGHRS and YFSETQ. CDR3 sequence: CASSSRENEKLFF. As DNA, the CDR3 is TGCGCCAGCAGCTCCCGGGAGAATGAAAAACTGTTTTTT.